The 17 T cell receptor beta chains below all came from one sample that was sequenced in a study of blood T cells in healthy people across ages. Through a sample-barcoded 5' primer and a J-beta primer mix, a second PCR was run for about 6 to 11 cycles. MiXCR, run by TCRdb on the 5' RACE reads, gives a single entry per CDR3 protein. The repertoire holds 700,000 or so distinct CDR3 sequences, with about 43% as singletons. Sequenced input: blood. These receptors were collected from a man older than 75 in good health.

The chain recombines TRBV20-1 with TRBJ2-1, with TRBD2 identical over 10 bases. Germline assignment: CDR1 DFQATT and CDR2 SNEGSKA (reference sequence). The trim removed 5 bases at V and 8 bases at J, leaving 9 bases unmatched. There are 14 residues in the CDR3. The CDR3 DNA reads TGCAGTGCTCCTCGGACTAGCGGTCGGCATGAGCAGTTCTTC. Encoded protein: CSAPRTSGRHEQFF.

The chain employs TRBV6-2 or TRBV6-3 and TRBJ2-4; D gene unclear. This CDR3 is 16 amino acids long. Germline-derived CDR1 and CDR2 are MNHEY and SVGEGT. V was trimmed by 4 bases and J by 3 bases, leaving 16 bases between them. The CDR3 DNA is TGTGCCAGCAGTTCCGGCGGTAGCCAAGTCAAAAACATTCAGTACTTC. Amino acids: CASSSGGSQVKNIQYF.

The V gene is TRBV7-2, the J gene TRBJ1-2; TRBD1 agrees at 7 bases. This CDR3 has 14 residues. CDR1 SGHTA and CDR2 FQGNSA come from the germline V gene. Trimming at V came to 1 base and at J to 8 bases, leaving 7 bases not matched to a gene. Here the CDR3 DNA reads TGTGCCAGCAGCTTAGGGGACAGCCCGAAGGGCTACACCTTC. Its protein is CASSLGDSPKGYTF.

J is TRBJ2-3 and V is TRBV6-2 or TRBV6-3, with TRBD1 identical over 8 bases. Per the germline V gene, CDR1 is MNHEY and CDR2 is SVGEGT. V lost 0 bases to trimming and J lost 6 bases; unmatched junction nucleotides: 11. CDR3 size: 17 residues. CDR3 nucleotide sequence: TGTGCCAGCAGTTACTCCCCGAGGGACAGGCTGCGGGATACGCAGTATTTT. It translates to CASSYSPRDRLRDTQYF.

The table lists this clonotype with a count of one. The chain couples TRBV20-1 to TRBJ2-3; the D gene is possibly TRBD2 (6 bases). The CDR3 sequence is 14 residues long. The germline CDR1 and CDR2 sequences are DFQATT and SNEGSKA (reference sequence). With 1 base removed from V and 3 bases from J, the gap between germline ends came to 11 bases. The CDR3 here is CSARVPGATDTQYF. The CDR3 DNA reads TGCAGTGCTAGAGTGCCGGGAGCAACAGATACGCAGTATTTT.

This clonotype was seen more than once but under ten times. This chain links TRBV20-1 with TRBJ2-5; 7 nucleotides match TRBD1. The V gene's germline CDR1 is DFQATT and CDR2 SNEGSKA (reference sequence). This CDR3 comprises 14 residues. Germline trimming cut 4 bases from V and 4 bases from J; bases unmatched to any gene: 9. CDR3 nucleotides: TGCAGTGCTATGGGACAGACCCAAGTAGAGACCCAGTACTTC. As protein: CSAMGQTQVETQYF.

CDR3 in DNA: TGTGCCAGCAGCGTATCTAGCGGGGTATACGAGCAGTACTTC. It translates to CASSVSSGVYEQYF. This chain joins TRBV9 and TRBJ2-7; TRBD2 matches 9 bases. With 1 base clipped from V and 4 bases from J, the junction kept 3 bases outside the gene matches. CDR1 is SGDLS and CDR2 is YYNGEE in the germline V gene. The CDR3 sequence is 14 residues long. Based on the CDR3 plus reference TRBV9 and TRBJ2-7, the full variable domain is DSGVTQTPKHLITATGQRVTLRCSPRSGDLSVYWYQQSLDQGLQFLIQYYNGEERAKGNILERFSAQQFPDLHSELNLSSLELGDSALYFCASSVSSGVYEQYFGPGTRLTVT.

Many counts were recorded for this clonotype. The CDR3 DNA follows: TGTGCCAGCAGCCAAGATTCTTGGGGCCTAACTAAGTATTTT. Residues: CASSQDSWGLTKYF. The chain combines TRBV4-2 with TRBJ2-3; tentatively, D is TRBD1 (5 bases). With 0 bases removed from V and 13 bases from J, the gap between germline ends came to 17 bases. Germline V gene sequence: CDR1 LGHNA, CDR2 YNFKEQ. This CDR3 is 14 amino acids long.

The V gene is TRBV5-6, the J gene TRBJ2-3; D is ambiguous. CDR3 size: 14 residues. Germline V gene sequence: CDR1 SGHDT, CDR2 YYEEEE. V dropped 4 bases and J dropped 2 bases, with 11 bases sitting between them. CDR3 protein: CASSPGVFTDTQYF. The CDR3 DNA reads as TGTGCCAGCAGCCCTGGAGTTTTCACAGATACGCAGTATTTT.

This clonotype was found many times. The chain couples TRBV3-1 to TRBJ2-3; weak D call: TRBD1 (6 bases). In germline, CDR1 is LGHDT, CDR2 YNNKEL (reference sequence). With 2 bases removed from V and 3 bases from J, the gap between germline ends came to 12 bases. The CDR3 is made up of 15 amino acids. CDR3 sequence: CASSQPGQGTDTQYF. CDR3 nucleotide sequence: TGTGCCAGCAGCCAACCGGGACAAGGTACAGATACGCAGTATTTT.

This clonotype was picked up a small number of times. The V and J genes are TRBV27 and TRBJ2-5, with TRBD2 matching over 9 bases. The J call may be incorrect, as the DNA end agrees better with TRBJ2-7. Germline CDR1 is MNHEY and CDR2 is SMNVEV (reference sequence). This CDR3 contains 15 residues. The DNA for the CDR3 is TGTGCCAGCAGCCCTGGGGGTAGCGGGAGCAACGAGCAGTACTTC. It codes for CASSPGGSGSNEQYF.

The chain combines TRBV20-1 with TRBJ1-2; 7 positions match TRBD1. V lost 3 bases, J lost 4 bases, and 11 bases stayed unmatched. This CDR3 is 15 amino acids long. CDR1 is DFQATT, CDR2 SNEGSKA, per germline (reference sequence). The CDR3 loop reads CSASQQGEFVYGYTF. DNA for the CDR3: TGCAGTGCTAGTCAGCAGGGGGAGTTCGTCTATGGCTACACCTTC.

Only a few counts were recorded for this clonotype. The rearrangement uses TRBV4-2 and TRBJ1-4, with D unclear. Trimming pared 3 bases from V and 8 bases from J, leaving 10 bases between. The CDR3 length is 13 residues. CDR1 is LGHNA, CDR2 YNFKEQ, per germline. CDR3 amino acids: CASSQGSEEKLFF. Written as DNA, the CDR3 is TGTGCCAGCAGCCAGGGGAGCGAGGAAAAACTGTTTTTT.

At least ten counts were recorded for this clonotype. The CDR3: CATSRGEAGLRYF. DNA of the CDR3: TGTGCCACCAGCAGGGGAGAGGCAGGGTTGCGGTACTTC. The rearrangement uses TRBV15 and TRBJ2-4; D could derive from TRBD1 or TRBD2 (5 bases each). Germline V lookup: CDR1 LNHNV, CDR2 YYDKDF (reference sequence). Trimming stripped 3 bases from V and 15 bases from J, with 18 bases between. This CDR3 has 13 residues.

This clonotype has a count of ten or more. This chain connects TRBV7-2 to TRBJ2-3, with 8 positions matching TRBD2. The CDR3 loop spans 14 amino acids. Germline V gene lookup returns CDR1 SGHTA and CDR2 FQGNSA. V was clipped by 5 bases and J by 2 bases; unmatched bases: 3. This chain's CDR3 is CASSLSGATDTQYF. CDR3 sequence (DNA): TGTGCCAGCAGCCTTAGCGGGGCCACAGATACGCAGTATTTT. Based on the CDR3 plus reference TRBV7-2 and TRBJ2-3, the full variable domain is GAGVSQSPSNKVTEKGKDVELRCDPISGHTALYWYRQSLGQGLEFLIYFQGNSAPDKSGLPSDRFSAERTGGSVSTLTIQRTQQEDSAVYLCASSLSGATDTQYFGPGTRLTVL.

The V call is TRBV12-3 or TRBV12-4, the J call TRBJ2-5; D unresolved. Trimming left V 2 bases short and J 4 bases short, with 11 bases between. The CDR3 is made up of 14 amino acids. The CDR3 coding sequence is TGTGCCAGCAGTTTAAGTACCAGGATAGAGACCCAGTACTTC. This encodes CASSLSTRIETQYF.

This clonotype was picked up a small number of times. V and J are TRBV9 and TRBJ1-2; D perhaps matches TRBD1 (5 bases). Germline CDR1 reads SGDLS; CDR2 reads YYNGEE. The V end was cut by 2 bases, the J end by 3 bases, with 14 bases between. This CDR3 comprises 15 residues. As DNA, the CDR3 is TGTGCCAGCAGCGTGATGTCGGGGGGTGACTATGGCTACACCTTC. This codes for CASSVMSGGDYGYTF.